Following are 29 T cell receptor beta chains from one sample sequenced in a study of T cell changes during pregnancy in multiple sclerosis. Produced via immunoSEQ multiplex PCR; TCRdb's table is partial and in-frame only. The sample includes 20,000 to 25,000 clones, 70% to 90% of them seen just once. This sample comprised CD8+ T cells from peripheral blood mononuclear cells, obtained in the first trimester of pregnancy. The receptors were sampled from a female donor in good health, enrolled as a control in a pregnancy study.

V is TRBV15 and J is TRBJ2-4, with 8 bases lining up with TRBD1. This CDR3 contains 15 residues. Germline assignment: CDR1 LNHNV and CDR2 YYDKDF (reference sequence). Germline trimming cut 0 bases from V and 8 bases from J; bases unmatched to any gene: 6. The CDR3 sequence: CATSRDQQGVDIQYF. The CDR3 DNA sequence: TGTGCCACCAGCAGAGACCAACAGGGGGTGGACATTCAGTACTTC.

This clone was detected many times. The chain carries TRBV6-6 and TRBJ2-3; the D is unclear. Germline V lookup: CDR1 MNHNY, CDR2 SVGAGI (reference sequence). Trimming took 0 bases from V and 7 from J, leaving 14 bases between them. The CDR3 extends over 15 amino acids. The CDR3 nucleotides are TGTGCCAGCAGTTACTCGGTAGACAAAGTGAATACGCAGTATTTT. Translating it yields CASSYSVDKVNTQYF.

This clone came up a few times. The chain couples TRBV6-4 to TRBJ1-4; D gene ambiguous. This CDR3 has 15 residues. Trimming took off 3 bases at V and 5 bases at J, with 13 bases between the two ends. Germline V gene sequence: CDR1 MRHNA, CDR2 SNTAGT. CDR3 bases: TGTGCCAGCAGTGAAGGAAACAGTCAAAATGAAAAACTGTTTTTT. Amino acids: CASSEGNSQNEKLFF.

The V and J genes are TRBV6-6 and TRBJ1-1; 8 nucleotides match TRBD1. Germline V gene sequence: CDR1 MNHNY, CDR2 SVGAGI (reference sequence). With 5 bases clipped from V and 1 base from J, the junction kept 6 bases outside the gene matches. The CDR3 sequence is 15 residues long. CDR3 sequence (DNA): TGTGCCAGCAGTGTAACAGGGGGGCCGAACACTGAAGCTTTCTTT. Translating gives CASSVTGGPNTEAFF.

The V and J genes are TRBV4-2 and TRBJ2-7; a weak D match, TRBD2 (5 bases). Germline values: CDR1 LGHNA, CDR2 YNFKEQ. V was trimmed by 4 bases and J by 6 bases, leaving 13 bases between them. The CDR3 is 13 residues long. CDR3 amino acids: CASSLSEVAEQYF. CDR3 nucleotides: TGTGCCAGCAGCCTCTCGGAGGTGGCCGAGCAGTACTTC.

V usage is TRBV9 and J usage is TRBJ2-2; TRBD2 matches 9 bases. Germline loops: CDR1 SGDLS, CDR2 YYNGEE. Trimming removed 4 bases from V and 6 bases from J; junction bases left unmatched: 13. This CDR3 region has 17 residues. CDR3 DNA sequence: TGTGCCAGCAGCCATCCTTTAGCGGGAGAAGGAGCCGGGGAGCTGTTTTTT. Translated, it gives CASSHPLAGEGAGELFF.

The chain uses TRBV19 and TRBJ1-2; TRBD1 matches at 8 bases. The V segment lost 5 bases and the J segment 8 bases; nucleotides outside the gene matches: 13. The CDR3 has 15 residues. The germline CDR1 and CDR2 sequences are LNHDA and SQIVND (reference sequence). The CDR3 protein is CASSPSGQGGLGYTF. CDR3 coding DNA: TGTGCCAGTAGTCCGTCTGGACAGGGAGGGTTGGGCTACACCTTC.

The table lists this clone with a count of one. This rearrangement joins TRBV4-1 to TRBJ2-7; 10 bases map to TRBD2. CDR1 and CDR2 from the germline V gene are MGHRA and YSYEKL. Germline trimming cut 1 base from V and 3 bases from J; bases unmatched to any gene: 6. There are 16 residues in the CDR3. CDR3 loop: CASSQGGASGGYEQYF. The CDR3 DNA follows: TGCGCCAGCAGCCAAGGGGGGGCTAGCGGGGGCTACGAGCAGTACTTC.

This sequence joins TRBV4-1 and TRBJ1-1; tentative D call: TRBD1 (6 bases). Between the trimmed V and J ends, which lost 1 base and 1 base, there was a span of 16 bases. The CDR3 runs 17 residues. The germline CDR1 and CDR2 sequences are MGHRA and YSYEKL. This chain's CDR3 is CASSQAGGGAGNTEAFF. The CDR3 DNA reads TGCGCCAGCAGCCAAGCCGGAGGGGGGGCCGGGAACACTGAAGCTTTCTTT.

This chain uses TRBV6-4 with TRBJ2-1; 7 bases line up with TRBD2. The CDR3 is 14 residues long. V was pared by 4 bases and J by 4 bases, with 4 bases of the junction left unmatched. Germline V gene lookup returns CDR1 MRHNA and CDR2 SNTAGT. CDR3 in amino acids: CASSASGEYNEQFF. Here the CDR3 DNA reads TGTGCCAGCAGTGCTAGCGGAGAGTACAATGAGCAGTTCTTC.

V usage is TRBV2 and J usage is TRBJ2-6, with 9 bases lining up with TRBD1. Germline values: CDR1 SNHLY, CDR2 FYNNEI. V lost 5 bases and J lost 0; bases outside the gene matches: 5. The CDR3 is 17 amino acids. This chain's CDR3 is CASSPGTGTSGANVLTF. The DNA for the CDR3 is TGTGCCAGCAGTCCCGGGACAGGGACCTCTGGGGCCAACGTCCTGACTTTC.

The chain uses TRBV18 and TRBJ1-3; no reliable D call. V lost 0 bases and J 9 bases, leaving 18 bases between the germline ends. This CDR3 has 16 amino acids. Germline V gives CDR1 KGHSH, CDR2 LQKENI. The CDR3 region has the DNA TGTGCCAGCTCACCACCAGAGCGGTCCCGGCGGGGCACCATATATTTT. The encoded protein is CASSPPERSRRGTIYF.

The rearrangement uses TRBV11-2 and TRBJ1-1, with D tentatively TRBD1 (5 bases). The CDR3 runs 14 residues. Per the germline V gene, CDR1 is SGHAT and CDR2 is FQNNGV. V was shortened by 1 base and J by 7 bases, with 13 bases between the two germline ends. The CDR3 region has the DNA TGTGCCAGCAGCTTAGTCCGAGACAGCAGTGAAGCTTTCTTT. Amino acid sequence: CASSLVRDSSEAFF.

In its sample, this clone was seen a few times. This chain links TRBV7-3 with TRBJ2-1; D unresolved. V shed 6 bases and J shed 0 bases, with 18 bases lying between them. Germline V gives CDR1 SGHTA, CDR2 FQGTGA. CDR3 length equals 17 residues. CDR3 coding DNA: TGTGCCAGCAGGAAACCCGCACAGCCCAGCTCCTACAATGAGCAGTTCTTC. The encoded protein is CASRKPAQPSSYNEQFF.

The CDR3 DNA is TGTGCCAGCAGCTTAGGCCCGGGACTAGTCTCCTACGAGCAGTACTTC. This gives the protein CASSLGPGLVSYEQYF. J is TRBJ2-7 and V is TRBV7-8, with 8 positions matching TRBD2. The V segment lost 1 base and the J segment 0 bases; nucleotides outside the gene matches: 5. CDR3 size: 16 residues. CDR1 and CDR2 (germline): SGHVS, FQNEAQ.

The chain joins TRBV5-5 to TRBJ2-1; 7 bases align to TRBD2. Germline assignment: CDR1 SGHKS and CDR2 YYEKEE (reference sequence). V was pared by 1 base and J by 15 bases, with 7 bases of the junction left unmatched. The length of the CDR3 is 12 residues. The CDR3: CASSLPGLVGFF. The CDR3 DNA is TGTGCCAGCAGCTTGCCTGGACTAGTCGGGTTCTTC.

The V and J genes are TRBV27 and TRBJ2-1; 8 bases line up with TRBD2. Germline-derived CDR1 and CDR2 are MNHEY and SMNVEV (reference sequence). V lost 6 bases and J lost 8; bases outside the gene matches: 9. CDR3 length: 14 amino acids. The CDR3 nucleotides read TGTGCCAGCAGCCTAGCGGGTCGTGGGGATGAGCAGTTCTTC. Its translation: CASSLAGRGDEQFF.

The rearrangement uses TRBV5-6 and TRBJ1-1; 9 bases agree with TRBD1. The CDR3 is made up of 14 amino acids. The J segment lost 3 bases and the V segment lost 3 bases, leaving 3 bases of the junction unmatched. CDR1 SGHDT and CDR2 YYEEEE come from the germline V gene. The CDR3 DNA reads as TGTGCCAGCAGCTCGGGACAGGGATACACTGAAGCTTTCTTT. This sequence encodes CASSSGQGYTEAFF.

The gene calls are TRBV7-9 and TRBJ2-3; TRBD2 aligns across 8 bases. J gave up 2 bases and V 5 bases, and 6 bases lay outside the gene matches. This CDR3 has 15 residues. Germline V gene data show CDR1 as SEHNR and CDR2 as FQNEAQ (reference sequence). CDR3 loop: CASSHLAGNTDTQYF. The CDR3 DNA reads as TGTGCCAGCAGCCACCTAGCGGGCAACACAGATACGCAGTATTTT.

V gene TRBV9 combines with J gene TRBJ1-4, with TRBD1 identical over 9 bases. After removal of 3 bases from V and 3 bases from J, the junction contained 3 bases not matched to a gene. The germline gives CDR1 SGDLS, CDR2 YYNGEE. This CDR3 contains 15 residues. The CDR3 sequence: CASSEGQGPNEKLFF. DNA for the CDR3: TGTGCCAGCAGCGAGGGACAGGGCCCTAATGAAAAACTGTTTTTT.

This chain uses TRBV5-6 with TRBJ2-7, with 9 nucleotides matching TRBD1. The length of the CDR3 is 15 residues. The junction had 6 bases not matched to a gene; V was cut back by 2 bases and J by 3 bases. Germline V CDR1 and CDR2: SGHDT, YYEEEE. The CDR3 region is CASSFGDRAHYEQYF. CDR3 DNA sequence: TGTGCCAGCAGCTTCGGGGACAGGGCCCACTACGAGCAGTACTTC.

This chain links TRBV2 with TRBJ1-1, with a tentative D call TRBD1 (6 bases). The germline gives CDR1 SNHLY, CDR2 FYNNEI. The CDR3 runs 12 residues. V was cut by 6 bases and J by 5 bases, with 10 bases left in between. In nucleotides, the CDR3 is TGTGCCAGCAGGGGGGCCCGGACTGAAGCTTTCTTT. It yields the protein CASRGARTEAFF. The whole variable domain, filled in from reference TRBV2 and TRBJ1-1, reads EPEVTQTPSHQVTQMGQEVILRCVPISNHLYFYWYRQILGQKVEFLVSFYNNEISEKSEIFDDQFSVERPDGSNFTLKIRSTKLEDSAMYFCASRGARTEAFFGQGTRLTVV.

This chain joins TRBV19 and TRBJ2-2; perhaps TRBD2 as D (6 bases). This CDR3 contains 14 residues. Germline CDR1 is LNHDA and CDR2 is SQIVND (reference sequence). V shed 8 bases and J shed 0 bases, with 10 bases lying between them. As DNA, the CDR3 is TGTGCCAGTCAATGGGGGGCGAACACCGGGGAGCTGTTTTTT. Its translation is CASQWGANTGELFF. The full variable domain, rest sourced from reference TRBV19 and TRBJ2-2, is DGGITQSPKYLFRKEGQNVTLSCEQNLNHDAMYWYRQDPGQGLRLIYYSQIVNDFQKGDIAEGYSVSREKKESFPLTVTSAQKNPTAFYLCASQWGANTGELFFGEGSRLTVL.

The chain recombines TRBV7-2 with TRBJ2-2; D is unresolved. Trimming shortened V by 1 base and J by 6 bases, and 6 bases separated the two germline ends. Germline CDR1 reads SGHTA; CDR2 reads FQGNSA. This CDR3 spans 13 amino acids. CDR3 residues: CASSLGRAGELFF. The CDR3 DNA sequence: TGTGCCAGCAGCTTAGGTCGGGCCGGGGAGCTGTTTTTT.

The V call is TRBV6-1, the J call TRBJ2-5; D is perhaps TRBD2 (6 bases). The V gene's germline CDR1 is MNHNS and CDR2 SASEGT. Trimming took off 6 bases at V and 1 base at J, with 12 bases between the two ends. The CDR3 sequence is 14 residues long. CDR3 sequence: CASREGPSQETQYF. CDR3 in DNA: TGTGCCAGCAGGGAGGGACCGTCCCAAGAGACCCAGTACTTC.

The V call is TRBV6-5, the J call TRBJ1-2; 8 nucleotides agree with TRBD1. CDR1 is MNHEY, CDR2 SVGAGI, per germline. Losses at the gene ends were 6 bases for V and 12 bases for J; bases not matched to a gene: 15. This CDR3 has 14 residues. The CDR3 protein is CASREPGQALADTF. The CDR3 DNA sequence: TGTGCCAGCAGGGAACCGGGACAGGCACTCGCGGACACCTTC.

This clone occurred a few times. The chain joins TRBV4-2 to TRBJ2-2; TRBD2 aligns across 12 bases. With V trimmed by 5 bases and J by 4 bases, 11 bases remained unmatched. The CDR3 has 18 amino acids. Germline loops: CDR1 LGHNA, CDR2 YNFKEQ. The CDR3 DNA sequence: TGTGCCAGCAGCTCTACGGGAACTAGCGGGGGGATCACCGGGGAGCTGTTTTTT. This codes for CASSSTGTSGGITGELFF.

This clone has just a few counts. The chain combines TRBV5-1 with TRBJ1-1; D might be TRBD1 (5 bases). In germline, CDR1 is SGHRS, CDR2 YFSETQ. This CDR3 has 14 residues. The germline V and J ends were trimmed by 1 base and 3 bases, with 10 bases remaining between them. The CDR3 DNA follows: TGCGCCAGCAGCTTGTGGGGGGAGGACACTGAAGCTTTCTTT. Protein: CASSLWGEDTEAFF.

V is TRBV29-1 and J is TRBJ2-7; 8 nucleotides align to TRBD2. The CDR3 runs to 16 residues. In germline, CDR1 is SQVTM, CDR2 ANQGSEA. V lost 7 bases to trimming and J lost 5 bases; unmatched junction nucleotides: 19. CDR3 in DNA: TGCAGCGCCGTGGGACTAGAGTCTTCGGCGAGCCACGAGCAGTACTTC. The encoded protein is CSAVGLESSASHEQYF.